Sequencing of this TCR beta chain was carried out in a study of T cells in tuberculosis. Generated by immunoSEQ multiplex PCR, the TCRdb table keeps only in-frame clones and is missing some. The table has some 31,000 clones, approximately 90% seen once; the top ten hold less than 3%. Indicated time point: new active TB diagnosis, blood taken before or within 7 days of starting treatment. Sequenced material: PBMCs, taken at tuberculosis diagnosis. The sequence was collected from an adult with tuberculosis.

Here the CDR3 reads CASSPQENTDTQYF. CDR3 coding DNA: TGTGCCAGCTCACCCCAGGAAAACACAGATACGCAGTATTTT. The chain combines TRBV18 with TRBJ2-3; D call uncertain. Germline V lookup: CDR1 KGHSH, CDR2 LQKENI. V shed 3 bases and J shed 2 bases, with 9 bases lying between them. The CDR3 covers 14 residues.